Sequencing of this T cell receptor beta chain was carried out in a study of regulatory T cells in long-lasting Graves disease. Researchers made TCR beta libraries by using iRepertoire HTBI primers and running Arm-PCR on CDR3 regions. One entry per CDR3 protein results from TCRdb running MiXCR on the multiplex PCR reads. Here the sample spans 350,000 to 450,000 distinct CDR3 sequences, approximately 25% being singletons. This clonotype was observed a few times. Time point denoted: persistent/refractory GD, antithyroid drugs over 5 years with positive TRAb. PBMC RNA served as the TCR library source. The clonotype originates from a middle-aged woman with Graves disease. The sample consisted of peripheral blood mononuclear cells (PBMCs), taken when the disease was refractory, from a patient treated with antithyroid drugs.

The CDR3 nucleotides read TGTGCCAGCAGCTTAGTTGCTGGGGGGGAGAGCAATCAGCCCCAGCATTTT. The encoded protein is CASSLVAGGESNQPQHF. The gene calls are TRBV7-6 and TRBJ1-5, with D maybe TRBD1 (5 bases). CDR1 is SGHVS, CDR2 FNYEAQ, per germline. The CDR3 is 17 amino acids. The germline V and J ends were trimmed by 1 base and 1 base, with 14 bases remaining between them.